The source of this T cell receptor beta chain is a study of CXCR3-negative and CXCR3-positive naive CD8 T cells. Cells classed as naive CD8+ T cells were CD45RO-CCR7+CD27+CD95-. The TRB cDNA libraries were prepared by 5' RACE with UMI labels. TCRdb derives one entry per CDR3 protein from the 5' RACE reads, leaving out DNA. Here the sample table reports 46,000 or so distinct CDR3 sequences. General study findings and limits: Similarly elevated diversity marked both naive subsets, with memory CD8+ cells showing far lower diversity.

This CDR3 has 14 residues. Germline V gives CDR1 SGHKS, CDR2 YYEKEE (reference sequence). About this clonotype: Its target is unknown.

This rearrangement joins TRBV5-5 to TRBJ2-6. Sequencing was performed on naive CXCR3- CD8+ T cells from blood. The subset was: CD45RO-CCR7+CD27+CD95- naive CD8+ T cells lacking CXCR3 (TNR3-). This TCR came from a human donor in good health. Some clones in this sample may be carry-over from other donors' samples. CDR3 loop: CASSLGAGANVLTF.